This T cell receptor beta chain was retrieved from a study of T cell repertoires in cytomegalovirus infection. Study overall: CMV epitopes, recently identified HLA-C-restricted and well-studied HLA-B-restricted, were used.

About this clonotype: Its antigen is still unknown.

One entry per CDR3 protein, called by TCRdb with MiXCR from the reads. Counted here are 300,000 to 400,000 distinct CDR3 sequences, about 29% occurring once; the ten biggest clones make up about 19%. Sequenced here: cultured PBMCs, sampled from culture after CMV antigen stimulation. This TCR derives from a human donor in good health (CMV status not recorded). Some clones in this sample may be carry-over from other donors' samples.

CDR3 loop: CASSLEGQGNYGYTF. CDR3 nucleotide sequence: TGTGCCAGCAGCTTGGAAGGACAGGGAAACTATGGCTACACCTTC. The rearrangement uses TRBV5-4 and TRBJ1-2, with 8 bases aligning to TRBD1. The junction had 3 bases not matched to a gene; V was cut back by 0 bases and J by 2 bases. Germline V lookup: CDR1 SGHNT, CDR2 YYREEE (reference sequence). There are 15 residues in the CDR3.